Shown below are 2 T cell receptor beta chains from a single sample sequenced in a study of glioma-infiltrating T cells after dendritic cell vaccination. Some clones are missing from TCRdb's copy, which holds only in-frame ones; the method was immunoSEQ multiplex PCR. The sample has 99,000 or so clones, approximately 80% seen once. Time point: after dendritic cell vaccination, including at tumor progression/relapse. This specimen consisted of blood, obtained after dendritic cell vaccination. These receptor sequences come from a human donor with glioblastoma.

CDR3 in amino acids: CASSKSTVF. CDR3 DNA: TGTGCCAGCAGCAAAAGCACAGTTTTT. This rearrangement joins TRBV21-1 to TRBJ2-3; TRBD1, the table's D call, was not compared with the DNA. TRBV21-1 counts as a pseudogene. This CDR3 contains 9 residues.

The chain employs TRBV11-2 and TRBJ1-4, with D possibly being TRBD1 (5 bases). The CDR3 runs to 14 residues. V was shortened by 3 bases and J by 4 bases, with 9 bases between the two germline ends. CDR1 SGHAT and CDR2 FQNNGV come from the germline V gene. For the CDR3, the DNA is TGTGCCAGCAGCTTGGGGCAGAGTAATGAAAAACTGTTTTTT. Its protein product is CASSLGQSNEKLFF.